The 17 T cell receptor beta chains given below trace back to one sample, sequenced in a study of cytomegalovirus exposure and HLA in healthy donors. The PCR contained 60 Vbeta and 13 Jbeta primers. Libraries were prepared by immunoSEQ multiplex PCR; TCRdb keeps only in-frame clonotypes and omits some of them. The sample has nearly 110,000 clones; less than 85% are singletons. The specimen sequenced was PBMCs. These receptors all come from a man aged 60 to 69 in good health and CMV-seronegative.

The chain has TRBV5-1 and TRBJ1-3; 9 bases are shared with TRBD1. The V gene end was trimmed by 4 bases and the J gene end by 2 bases; junction bases not matched to a gene: 7. The CDR3 consists of 16 residues. Per germline, CDR1 SGHRS and CDR2 YFSETQ. CDR3 nucleotide sequence: TGCGCCAGCAGCGATCCGGGACAGGGAGCTGGAAACACCATATATTTT. The encoded protein is CASSDPGQGAGNTIYF.

This chain links TRBV7-8 with TRBJ1-4; 7 nucleotides agree with TRBD1. Germline V gene sequence: CDR1 SGHVS, CDR2 FQNEAQ. After removal of 5 bases from V and 6 bases from J, the junction contained 9 bases not matched to a gene. This CDR3 spans 15 amino acids. CDR3 nucleotides: TGTGCCAGCAGCCTAAGACAGGGATCGGATGAAAAACTGTTTTTT. Its translation: CASSLRQGSDEKLFF.

The DNA of the CDR3 is TGTGCCAGCTCATCGACAGTGAACACTGAAGCTTTCTTT. Amino acid sequence: CASSSTVNTEAFF. The V call is TRBV18, the J call TRBJ1-1, with D possibly being TRBD1 (5 bases). V lost 5 bases and J 0 bases, leaving 7 bases between the germline ends. Germline V CDR1 and CDR2: KGHSH, LQKENI. The CDR3 covers 13 residues.

This clone was picked up a small number of times. The chain combines TRBV4-3 with TRBJ2-1; 11 bases are shared with TRBD2. CDR1 is LGHNA and CDR2 is YSLEER in the germline V gene. The CDR3 consists of 16 residues. Trimming took 1 base from V and 5 from J; bases not matched to a gene: 4. The DNA for the CDR3 is TGCGCCAGCAGCCAAGTAGCGGGGGGGCCTGACAATGAGCAGTTCTTC. Residues: CASSQVAGGPDNEQFF.

The V call is TRBV10-1, the J call TRBJ1-1, with D unclear. CDR1 is WNHNN, CDR2 SYGVQD, per germline (reference sequence). V lost 2 bases and J lost 6, with 10 bases in between. This CDR3 comprises 13 residues. The CDR3 loop is CASSEIDGAEAFF. CDR3 in DNA: TGCGCCAGCAGTGAGATAGACGGGGCTGAAGCTTTCTTT.

This chain joins TRBV5-1 and TRBJ1-4; the match to TRBD1 covers 7 bases. Germline V gives CDR1 SGHRS, CDR2 YFSETQ. The J segment lost 3 bases and the V segment lost 1 base, leaving 12 bases of the junction unmatched. The CDR3 loop spans 18 amino acids. CDR3 sequence: CASSLTGAFRAANEKLFF. The DNA for the CDR3 is TGCGCCAGCAGCTTGACAGGGGCCTTTAGAGCAGCTAATGAAAAACTGTTTTTT.

The rearrangement uses TRBV7-9 and TRBJ1-2, with TRBD1 matching over 12 bases. The CDR3 loop spans 15 amino acids. Germline V gives CDR1 SEHNR, CDR2 FQNEAQ (reference sequence). With V trimmed by 7 bases and J by 7 bases, 10 bases remained unmatched. DNA of the CDR3: TGTGCCAGCATTGCCGGGACAGGGGGCTTTGGTGGCTACACCTTC. It translates to CASIAGTGGFGGYTF.

This clone showed up just once. The genes are TRBV19 and TRBJ2-3; 9 nucleotides align to TRBD1. This CDR3 spans 14 amino acids. The junction had 2 bases not matched to a gene; V was cut back by 3 bases and J by 4 bases. Germline CDR1 reads LNHDA; CDR2 reads SQIVND (reference sequence). The CDR3 DNA is TGTGCCAGTAGTATTGGACAGGGGTCAGATACGCAGTATTTT. Translated, it gives CASSIGQGSDTQYF. The whole variable domain, remainder taken from reference TRBV19 and TRBJ2-3, is DGGITQSPKYLFRKEGQNVTLSCEQNLNHDAMYWYRQDPGQGLRLIYYSQIVNDFQKGDIAEGYSVSREKKESFPLTVTSAQKNPTAFYLCASSIGQGSDTQYFGPGTRLTVL.

The V call is TRBV6-6, the J call TRBJ1-2, with a possible D match to TRBD1 (6 bases). Germline-derived CDR1 and CDR2 are MNHNY and SVGAGI (reference sequence). This CDR3 contains 14 residues. V was trimmed by 6 bases and J by 3 bases, leaving 14 bases between them. The CDR3 region is CASSLGQPDYGYTF. CDR3 sequence (DNA): TGTGCCAGCAGCCTCGGACAGCCCGACTATGGCTACACCTTC.

The chain is built from TRBV11-2 and TRBJ1-6; D gene ambiguous. Germline CDR1 is SGHAT and CDR2 is FQNNGV. This CDR3 comprises 12 residues. V was trimmed by 5 bases and J by 10 bases, leaving 9 bases between them. The CDR3 DNA is TGTGCCAGCAGCCTACCTTACTCACCCCTCCACTTT. Encoded protein: CASSLPYSPLHF.

The chain couples TRBV7-2 to TRBJ2-1; a possible D gene is TRBD2 (6 bases). Germline-derived CDR1 and CDR2 are SGHTA and FQGNSA. The CDR3 runs to 16 residues. The V and J ends lost 1 base and 10 bases respectively, with 20 bases between them. The CDR3 DNA sequence: TGTGCCAGCAGCTTAGTTGGTCAACGCCCCGGAGGGGAGCAGTTCTTC. Translating gives CASSLVGQRPGGEQFF.

This clone was detected a few times. The J gene is TRBJ1-1, the V gene TRBV7-9; TRBD1 might be the D (5 bases). Per the germline V gene, CDR1 is SEHNR and CDR2 is FQNEAQ (reference sequence). This CDR3 spans 12 amino acids. V was pared by 7 bases and J by 5 bases, with 11 bases between. CDR3 amino acids: CASTPEGTEAFF. The CDR3, as DNA: TGTGCCAGCACCCCGGAGGGGACTGAAGCTTTCTTT.

The rearrangement links TRBV11-2 to TRBJ1-6; 7 bases map to TRBD1. The CDR3 sequence is 12 residues long. From germline, CDR1 is SGHAT and CDR2 FQNNGV. V shed 10 bases and J 7 bases; nucleotides not matched to a gene: 4. CDR3 sequence: CATSTGNSPLHF. CDR3 DNA: TGTGCCACCTCGACAGGGAATTCACCCCTCCACTTT.

The V and J genes are TRBV6-5 and TRBJ2-3, with D possibly matching TRBD2 (5 bases). Deletions cut 2 bases from V and 4 bases from J, with 7 bases between. The CDR3 loop spans 13 amino acids. Per germline, CDR1 MNHEY and CDR2 SVGAGI. CDR3 residues: CASSYVGADTQYF. CDR3 sequence (DNA): TGTGCCAGCAGTTACGTGGGAGCAGATACGCAGTATTTT.

The genes are TRBV2 and TRBJ1-5, with a possible D match to TRBD1 (5 bases). The germline V and J ends were trimmed by 7 bases and 6 bases, with 13 bases remaining between them. Per the germline V gene, CDR1 is SNHLY and CDR2 is FYNNEI. This CDR3 spans 13 amino acids. As DNA, the CDR3 is TGTGCCAGCAAGGGCCAGGGCGGTCAGCCCCAGCATTTT. This sequence encodes CASKGQGGQPQHF.

This chain connects TRBV5-8 to TRBJ1-2, with 7 bases lining up with TRBD1. Germline V gene sequence: CDR1 SGHTS, CDR2 YDEGEE. CDR3 length equals 15 residues. With V trimmed by 2 bases and J by 8 bases, 12 bases remained unmatched. CDR3 loop: CASSFGFRDSQGYTF. Here the CDR3 DNA reads TGTGCCAGCAGCTTTGGGTTCCGGGACAGTCAAGGCTACACCTTC.

The gene calls are TRBV19 and TRBJ1-4; weak D call: TRBD1 (5 bases). V was cut by 9 bases and J by 8 bases, with 19 bases left in between. This CDR3 has 14 residues. Germline CDR1 and CDR2: LNHDA and SQIVND (reference sequence). Written as DNA, the CDR3 is TGTGCCAGCACTGGAGGGGATGGTTGGGAAAAACTGTTTTTT. It yields the protein CASTGGDGWEKLFF.